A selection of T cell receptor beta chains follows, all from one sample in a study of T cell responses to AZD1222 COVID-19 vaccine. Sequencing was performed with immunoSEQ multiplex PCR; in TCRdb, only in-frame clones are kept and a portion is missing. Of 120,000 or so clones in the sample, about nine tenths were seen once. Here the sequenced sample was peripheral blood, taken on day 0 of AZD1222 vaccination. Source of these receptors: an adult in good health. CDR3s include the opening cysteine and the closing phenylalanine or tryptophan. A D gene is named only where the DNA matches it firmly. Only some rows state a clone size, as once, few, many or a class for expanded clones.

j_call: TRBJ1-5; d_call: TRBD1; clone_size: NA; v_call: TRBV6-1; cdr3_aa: CASSAPDRSNQPQHF; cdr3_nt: TGTGCCAGCAGTGCCCCGGACAGGAGCAATCAGCCCCAGCATTTT
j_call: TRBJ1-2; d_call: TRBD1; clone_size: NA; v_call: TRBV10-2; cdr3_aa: CASRGDSNYGYTF; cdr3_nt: TGCGCCAGCAGGGGGGACAGCAACTATGGCTACACCTTC
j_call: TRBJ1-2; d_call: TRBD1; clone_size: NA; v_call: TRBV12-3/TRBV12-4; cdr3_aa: CASSPQGYGYTF; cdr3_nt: TGTGCCAGCAGCCCACAGGGGTATGGCTACACCTTC
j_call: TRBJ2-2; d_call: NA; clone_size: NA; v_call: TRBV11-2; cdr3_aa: CASSLLINTGELFF; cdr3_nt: TGTGCCAGCAGCTTATTGATCAACACCGGGGAGCTGTTTTTT
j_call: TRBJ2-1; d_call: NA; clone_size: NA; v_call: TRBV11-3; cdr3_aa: CASSLMTHNEQFF; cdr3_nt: TGTGCCAGCAGCTTAATGACGCACAATGAGCAGTTCTTC
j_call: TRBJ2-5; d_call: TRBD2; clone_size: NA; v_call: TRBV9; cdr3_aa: CASSVSGSGGETQYF; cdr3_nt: TGTGCCAGCAGCGTTAGCGGGAGCGGGGGAGAGACCCAGTACTTC
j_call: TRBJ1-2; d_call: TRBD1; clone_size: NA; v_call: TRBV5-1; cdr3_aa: CASSRGQAGGNYGYTF; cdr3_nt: TGCGCCAGCAGCCGTGGACAGGCCGGGGGTAACTATGGCTACACCTTC
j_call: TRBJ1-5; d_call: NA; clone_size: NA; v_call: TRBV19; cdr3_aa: CASSNPNQPQHF; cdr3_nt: TGTGCCAGTAGTAACCCGAATCAGCCCCAGCATTTT
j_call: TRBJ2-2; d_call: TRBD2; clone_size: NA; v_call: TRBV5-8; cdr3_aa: CASSREAANTGELFF; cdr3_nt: TGTGCCAGCAGCCGGGAGGCAGCGAACACCGGGGAGCTGTTTTTT
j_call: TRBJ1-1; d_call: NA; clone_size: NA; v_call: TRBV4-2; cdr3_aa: CASSFREGDTEAFF; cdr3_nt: TGTGCCAGCAGCTTCCGGGAGGGGGACACTGAAGCTTTCTTT
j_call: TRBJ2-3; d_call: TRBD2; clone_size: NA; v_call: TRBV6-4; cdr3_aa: CASSGAGETDTQYF; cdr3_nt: TGTGCCAGCAGTGGGGCGGGAGAAACAGATACGCAGTATTTT
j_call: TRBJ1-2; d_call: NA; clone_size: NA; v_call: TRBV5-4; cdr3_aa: CASSGLDSSYGYTF; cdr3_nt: TGTGCCAGCAGCGGGTTAGACAGCTCCTATGGCTACACCTTC
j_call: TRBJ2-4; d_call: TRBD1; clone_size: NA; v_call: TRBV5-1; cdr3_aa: CASSLTGWADIQYF; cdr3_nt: TGCGCCAGCAGCCTGACAGGGTGGGCGGACATTCAGTACTTC
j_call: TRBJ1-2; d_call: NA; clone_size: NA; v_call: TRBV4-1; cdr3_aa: CASSQEGRASSNYGYTF; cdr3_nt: TGCGCCAGCAGCCAAGAGGGCCGGGCTTCATCTAACTATGGCTACACCTTC
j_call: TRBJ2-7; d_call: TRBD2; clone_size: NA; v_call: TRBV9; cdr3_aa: CASSVGEGYEQYF; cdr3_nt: TGTGCCAGCAGCGTAGGGGAGGGGTACGAGCAGTACTTC
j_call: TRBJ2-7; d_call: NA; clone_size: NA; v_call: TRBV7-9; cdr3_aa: CASSLRTDYEQYF; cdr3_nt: TGTGCCAGCAGCCTAAGGACAGACTACGAGCAGTACTTC
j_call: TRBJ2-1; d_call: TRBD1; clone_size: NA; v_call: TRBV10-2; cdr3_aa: CASSGRQGERSYNEQFF; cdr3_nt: TGCGCCAGCAGTGGGAGACAGGGGGAGAGGTCCTACAATGAGCAGTTCTTC
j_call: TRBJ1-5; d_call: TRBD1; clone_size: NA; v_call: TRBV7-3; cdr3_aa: CASSPAGTVVNQPQHF; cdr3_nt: TGTGCCAGCAGCCCTGCGGGGACAGTCGTCAATCAGCCCCAGCATTTT
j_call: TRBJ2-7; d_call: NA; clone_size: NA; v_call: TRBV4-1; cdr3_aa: CASSNVASNEQYF; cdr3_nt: TGCGCCAGCAGCAATGTTGCGAGTAACGAGCAGTACTTC
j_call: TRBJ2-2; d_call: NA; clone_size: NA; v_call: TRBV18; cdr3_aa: CASSPVASTGELFF; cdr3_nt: TGTGCCAGCTCACCGGTAGCGAGCACCGGGGAGCTGTTTTTT
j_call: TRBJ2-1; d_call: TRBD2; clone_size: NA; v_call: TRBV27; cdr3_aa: CASSLIGGDYNEQFF; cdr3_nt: TGTGCCAGCAGTTTAATTGGGGGGGATTACAATGAGCAGTTCTTC
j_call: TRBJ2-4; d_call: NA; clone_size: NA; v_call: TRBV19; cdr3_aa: CASRSDPKNIQYF; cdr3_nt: TGTGCCAGCCGTTCAGATCCCAAAAACATTCAGTACTTC
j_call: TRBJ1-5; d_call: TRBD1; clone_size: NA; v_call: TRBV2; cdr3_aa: CASSVRDRVQPQHF; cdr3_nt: TGTGCCAGCAGTGTCCGGGACAGGGTTCAGCCCCAGCATTTT
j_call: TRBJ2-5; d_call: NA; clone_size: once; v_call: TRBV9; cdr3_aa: CASSVEWQQETQYF; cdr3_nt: TGTGCCAGCAGCGTAGAGTGGCAGCAAGAGACCCAGTACTTC
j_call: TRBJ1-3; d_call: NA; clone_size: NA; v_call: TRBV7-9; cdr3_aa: CASSRGERAGNTIYF; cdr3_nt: TGTGCCAGCAGCAGAGGGGAGAGGGCTGGAAACACCATATATTTT
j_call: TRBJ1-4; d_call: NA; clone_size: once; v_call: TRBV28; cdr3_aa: CASSPTRPNEKLFF; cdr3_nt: TGTGCCAGCAGTCCGACTCGCCCAAATGAAAAACTGTTTTTT
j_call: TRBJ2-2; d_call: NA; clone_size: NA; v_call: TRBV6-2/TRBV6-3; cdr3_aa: CASSPGRHPRFGELFF; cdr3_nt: TGTGCCAGCAGCCCGGGCCGCCACCCGCGCTTCGGGGAGCTGTTTTTT
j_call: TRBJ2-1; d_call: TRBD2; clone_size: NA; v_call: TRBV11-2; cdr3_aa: CASSPGTSGRWSYNEQFF; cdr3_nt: TGTGCCAGCAGCCCCGGGACTAGCGGGAGGTGGTCCTACAATGAGCAGTTCTTC
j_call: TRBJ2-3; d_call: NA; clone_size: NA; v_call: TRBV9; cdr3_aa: CASSVVEGRLDTQYF; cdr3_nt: TGTGCCAGCAGCGTAGTTGAGGGAAGATTAGATACGCAGTATTTT
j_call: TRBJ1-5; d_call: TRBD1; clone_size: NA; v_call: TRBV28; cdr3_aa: CASSLRGRGLWQPQHF; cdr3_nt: TGTGCCAGCAGTTTAAGGGGCAGGGGGCTATGGCAGCCCCAGCATTTT
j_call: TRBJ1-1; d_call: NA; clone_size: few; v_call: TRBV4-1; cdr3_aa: CASRFTGKGTEAFF; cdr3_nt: TGCGCCAGCAGGTTCACAGGGAAGGGCACTGAAGCTTTCTTT
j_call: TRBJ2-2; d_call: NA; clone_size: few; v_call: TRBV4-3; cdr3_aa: CASSQVYENTGELFF; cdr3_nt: TGCGCCAGCAGCCAAGTGTACGAGAACACCGGGGAGCTGTTTTTT
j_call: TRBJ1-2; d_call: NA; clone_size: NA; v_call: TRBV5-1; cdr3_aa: CASSLAVREGYGYTF; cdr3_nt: TGCGCCAGCAGCTTGGCAGTCAGGGAGGGCTATGGCTACACCTTC
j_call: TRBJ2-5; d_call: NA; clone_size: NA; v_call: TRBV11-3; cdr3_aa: CASSLGSVGGYQETQYF; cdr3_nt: TGTGCCAGCAGCTTAGGATCGGTCGGGGGCTACCAAGAGACCCAGTACTTC
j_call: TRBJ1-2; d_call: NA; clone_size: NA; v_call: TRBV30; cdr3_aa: CAWSVPGSYGYTF; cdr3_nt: TGTGCCTGGAGTGTCCCAGGGAGCTATGGCTACACCTTC
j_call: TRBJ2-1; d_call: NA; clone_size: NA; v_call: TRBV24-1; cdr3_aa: CATSDFKGDGNEQFF; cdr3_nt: TGTGCCACCAGTGATTTCAAGGGGGATGGCAATGAGCAGTTCTTC
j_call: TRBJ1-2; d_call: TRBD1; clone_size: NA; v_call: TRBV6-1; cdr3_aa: CASSEVVTGGYYGYTF; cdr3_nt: TGTGCCAGCAGTGAAGTCGTGACAGGGGGCTACTATGGCTACACCTTC
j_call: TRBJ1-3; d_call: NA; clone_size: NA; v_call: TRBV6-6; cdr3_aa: CASLGRSGNTIYF; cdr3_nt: TGTGCCAGCTTAGGAAGATCTGGAAACACCATATATTTT
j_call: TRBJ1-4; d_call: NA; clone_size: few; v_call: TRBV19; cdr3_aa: CASSMRGSTNEKLFF; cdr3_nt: TGTGCCAGTAGTATGCGGGGGTCGACTAATGAAAAACTGTTTTTT
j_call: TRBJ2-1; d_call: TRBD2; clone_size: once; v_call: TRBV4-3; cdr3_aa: CASSQLAPGLANEQFF; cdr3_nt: TGCGCCAGCAGCCAACTAGCTCCGGGACTAGCAAATGAGCAGTTCTTC
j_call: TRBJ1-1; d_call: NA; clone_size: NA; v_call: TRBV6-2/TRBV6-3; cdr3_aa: CASSRLTGNTEAFF; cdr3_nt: TGTGCCAGCAGTCGCCTCACAGGGAACACTGAAGCTTTCTTT
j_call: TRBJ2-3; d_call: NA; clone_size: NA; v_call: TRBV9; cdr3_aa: CASSVDDGSTDTQYF; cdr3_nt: TGTGCCAGCAGCGTAGATGACGGAAGCACAGATACGCAGTATTTT
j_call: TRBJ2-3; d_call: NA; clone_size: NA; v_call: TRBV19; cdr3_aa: CASSPGLWRTKGTDTQYF; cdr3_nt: TGTGCCAGTAGTCCTGGACTGTGGCGGACAAAGGGCACAGATACGCAGTATTTT
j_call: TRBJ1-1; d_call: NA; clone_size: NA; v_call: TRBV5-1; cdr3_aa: CASSLGGLNTEAFF; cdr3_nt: TGCGCCAGCAGCTTGGGAGGGTTGAACACTGAAGCTTTCTTT
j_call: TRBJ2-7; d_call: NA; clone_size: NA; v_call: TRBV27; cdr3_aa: CASSSYRGGSYEQYF; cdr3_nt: TGTGCCAGCAGTTCTTACAGAGGGGGTTCCTACGAGCAGTACTTC
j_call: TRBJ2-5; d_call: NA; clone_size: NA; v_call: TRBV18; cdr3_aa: CASSPSQQETQYF; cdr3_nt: TGTGCCAGCTCACCGTCGCAGCAAGAGACCCAGTACTTC
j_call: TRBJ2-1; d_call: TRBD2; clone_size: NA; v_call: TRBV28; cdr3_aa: CASSPLAGSANNEQFF; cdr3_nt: TGTGCCAGCAGTCCCCTAGCGGGTTCCGCCAACAATGAGCAGTTCTTC
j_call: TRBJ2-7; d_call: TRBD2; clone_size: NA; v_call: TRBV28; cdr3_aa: CASSPRTSGSSTYEQYF; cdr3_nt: TGTGCCAGCAGCCCAAGGACTAGCGGGAGTTCCACCTACGAGCAGTACTTC
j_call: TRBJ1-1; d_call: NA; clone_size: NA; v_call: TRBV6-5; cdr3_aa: CASSTWGRVNTEAFF; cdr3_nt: TGTGCCAGCAGTACTTGGGGCAGGGTGAACACTGAAGCTTTCTTT